This T cell receptor (beta chain) was profiled in a study of Tregs in tolerant kidney transplant recipients. General study results and limits: Biological reproducibility was not directly addressed, but technical replication error appeared minimal.

Details on this clone: The antigen remains undetermined.

Libraries were prepared by immunoSEQ multiplex PCR; TCRdb keeps only in-frame clonotypes and omits some of them. The data hold about 52,000 clones, with around 93% observed a single time. Between the trimmed V and J ends, which lost 0 bases and 2 bases, there was a span of 10 bases. The CDR3 contains 14 residues. Germline loops: CDR1 SQVTM, CDR2 ANQGSEA. Mixed chimerism was transient after nonmyeloablative marrow transplants from related graft donors. This sequence was found in a human patient who received a combined kidney and bone marrow transplant. The T cells may partly be graft donor cells. The starting material was CD8+ T cells from blood (PBMCs), obtained 24 months after the transplant. V is TRBV29-1 and J is TRBJ1-2; a weak D match, TRBD1 (5 bases). Here the CDR3 reads CSVEELRTNYGYTF. The CDR3 nucleotides read TGCAGCGTTGAAGAACTTAGGACAAACTATGGCTACACCTTC.